The rows below give T cell receptor beta chains drawn from one sample of a study of T-cell reconstitution after alpha-beta-depleted transplantation in children. TCRdb recomputed calls from the PCR reads with MiXCR, one row per CDR3 protein. The top ten clones hold approximately 28% of a sample with hundreds of thousands of distinct CDR3 sequences, roughly a tenth of them seen once. Sequenced here: PBMCs, sampled before TCRalphabeta/CD19-depleted stem cell transplant. These receptors originate from a child under two years old with acute myeloid leukemia, due to receive a stem cell transplant. Each CDR3 is given with its conserved first and last residue. Fields, in order: V gene, D gene, J gene, clone size, CDR3 protein, CDR3 DNA. The D gene is left open where the match is weak. Clone size, where shown, is once, few, many, or a class for clones that have expanded.

v_call: TRBV9; d_call: -; j_call: TRBJ2-3; clone_size: many; cdr3_aa: CASSVEGDRDTQYF; cdr3_nt: TGTGCCAGCAGCGTGGAGGGGGACCGAGATACGCAGTATTTT
v_call: TRBV10-1; d_call: TRBD1; j_call: TRBJ2-2; clone_size: many; cdr3_aa: CASRPGQANTGELFF; cdr3_nt: TGCGCCAGCAGACCCGGACAGGCTAACACCGGGGAGCTGTTTTTT
v_call: TRBV18; d_call: -; j_call: TRBJ2-1; clone_size: -; cdr3_aa: CASSPLSGGEQFF; cdr3_nt: TGTGCCAGCTCACCGCTTAGTGGAGGTGAGCAGTTCTTC
v_call: TRBV4-2; d_call: TRBD2; j_call: TRBJ2-7; clone_size: once; cdr3_aa: CACSQTSGKYEQYF; cdr3_nt: TGTGCCTGCAGCCAAACTAGCGGAAAATACGAGCAGTACTTC
v_call: TRBV12-3/TRBV12-4; d_call: TRBD1; j_call: TRBJ2-2; clone_size: many; cdr3_aa: CASSLPGTGGIGELFF; cdr3_nt: TGTGCCAGCAGTTTACCCGGGACAGGGGGAATCGGGGAGCTGTTTTTT
v_call: TRBV5-6; d_call: -; j_call: TRBJ2-7; clone_size: many; cdr3_aa: CASSLTGPPYEQYF; cdr3_nt: TGTGCCAGCAGCTTGACGGGACCACCATACGAGCAGTACTTC
v_call: TRBV30; d_call: -; j_call: TRBJ2-1; clone_size: many; cdr3_aa: CAWSVWGAGYNEQFF; cdr3_nt: TGTGCCTGGAGCGTTTGGGGGGCCGGGTACAATGAGCAGTTCTTC
v_call: TRBV3-1; d_call: -; j_call: TRBJ2-1; clone_size: many; cdr3_aa: CASSQGGERGFF; cdr3_nt: TGTGCCAGCAGCCAAGGAGGTGAAAGGGGGTTCTTC
v_call: TRBV24-1; d_call: -; j_call: TRBJ2-5; clone_size: few; cdr3_aa: CATSGGPHSVISQETQYF; cdr3_nt: TGTGCCACCAGTGGAGGCCCTCATAGCGTCATCAGCCAAGAGACCCAGTACTTC
v_call: TRBV27; d_call: -; j_call: TRBJ2-6; clone_size: -; cdr3_aa: CASSKKAGIQAGANVLTF; cdr3_nt: TGTGCCAGCAGTAAAAAGGCAGGGATACAGGCTGGGGCCAACGTCCTGACTTTC
v_call: TRBV29-1; d_call: -; j_call: TRBJ2-3; clone_size: -; cdr3_aa: CSVERMLSTDTQYF; cdr3_nt: TGCAGCGTTGAAAGGATGCTATCCACAGATACGCAGTATTTT
v_call: TRBV20-1; d_call: -; j_call: TRBJ1-4; clone_size: many; cdr3_aa: CSVLSRSRDEKLFF; cdr3_nt: TGCAGTGTTCTAAGTAGGTCCCGTGATGAAAAACTGTTTTTT
v_call: TRBV5-4; d_call: -; j_call: TRBJ2-3; clone_size: many; cdr3_aa: CASSYPGVAGSTDTQYF; cdr3_nt: TGTGCCAGCAGCTACCCAGGAGTGGCGGGATCCACAGATACGCAGTATTTT
v_call: TRBV20-1; d_call: TRBD2; j_call: TRBJ2-1; clone_size: many; cdr3_aa: CSAKTSGIKNEQFF; cdr3_nt: TGCAGTGCCAAGACTAGCGGGATAAAGAATGAGCAGTTCTTC
v_call: TRBV3-1; d_call: -; j_call: TRBJ2-3; clone_size: many; cdr3_aa: CASSQDRKRTDTQYF; cdr3_nt: TGTGCCAGCAGCCAAGATCGAAAACGGACAGATACGCAGTATTTT
v_call: TRBV29-1; d_call: TRBD1; j_call: TRBJ1-5; clone_size: many; cdr3_aa: CSVGEPGQGWPQHF; cdr3_nt: TGCAGCGTGGGGGAGCCGGGACAGGGGTGGCCCCAGCATTTT